These 6 T cell receptor beta chains came from one sample sequenced in a study of blood T cell repertoires in COVID-19. TCRdb's copy holds only in-frame clones and misses some; the assay was immunoSEQ multiplex PCR. The sample comprises over 150,000 clones, over 70% of which are singletons, and nearly 3.5% rests with the top ten. The sample comprised PBMCs or T cells enriched from blood (not recorded which). The receptor set was obtained from an older woman who had recovered from COVID-19.

This clone turned up a few times. V usage is TRBV19 and J usage is TRBJ2-2; TRBD2 agrees at 9 bases. The CDR3 has 15 amino acids. Unmatched junction bases numbered 15, after V lost 11 bases and J lost 8 bases. The germline CDR1 and CDR2 sequences are LNHDA and SQIVND (reference sequence). DNA for the CDR3: TGTGCCTGTTTTGGGGGACTAGCCCCAACAGGGGAGCTGTTTTTT. It encodes CACFGGLAPTGELFF.

The chain's CDR3 is CATSAPGQGALNQPQHF. In nucleotides, the CDR3 is TGTGCCACCAGTGCTCCGGGACAGGGCGCCTTGAATCAGCCCCAGCATTTT. The J gene is TRBJ1-5, the V gene TRBV24-1; 9 nucleotides line up with TRBD1. The CDR3 extends over 17 amino acids. V lost 5 bases, J lost 4 bases, and 11 bases stayed unmatched. Germline CDR1 reads KGHDR; CDR2 reads SFDVKD.

The chain carries TRBV29-1 and TRBJ2-2; D may be TRBD2 (5 bases). The germline V gene encodes CDR1 SQVTM and CDR2 ANQGSEA. Trimming removed 3 bases from V and 0 bases from J, with 5 bases in between. This CDR3 has 13 residues. CDR3 nucleotide sequence: TGCAGCGTTGAGAGGGCGAACACCGGGGAGCTGTTTTTT. This gives the protein CSVERANTGELFF.

In nucleotides, the CDR3 is TGTGCCAGCTCACCGACAGGGGCCGGCAATCAGCCCCAGCATTTT. The encoded protein is CASSPTGAGNQPQHF. The chain links TRBV18 to TRBJ1-5; 8 positions match TRBD1. V trimming: 3 bases; J trimming: 2 bases; junction bases outside the gene matches: 3. Germline V gene lookup returns CDR1 KGHSH and CDR2 LQKENI. The length of the CDR3 is 15 residues.

The chain joins TRBV18 to TRBJ2-3; TRBD2 matches 10 bases. This CDR3 is built from 15 residues. Germline V lookup: CDR1 KGHSH, CDR2 LQKENI. V shed 3 bases and J 3 bases; nucleotides not matched to a gene: 3. CDR3: CASSPSGGRTDTQYF. CDR3 DNA sequence: TGTGCCAGCTCACCTAGCGGGGGGCGAACAGATACGCAGTATTTT. The variable domain in full, with the rest retrieved from reference TRBV18 and TRBJ2-3, is NAGVMQNPRHLVRRRGQEARLRCSPMKGHSHVYWYRQLPEEGLKFMVYLQKENIIDESGMPKERFSAEFPKEGPSILRIQQVVRGDSAAYFCASSPSGGRTDTQYFGPGTRLTVL.

This rearrangement joins TRBV6-1 to TRBJ2-3; D gene uncertain. Germline-derived CDR1 and CDR2 are MNHNS and SASEGT. V gave up 2 bases and J gave up 5 bases, with 8 bases separating them. CDR3 length equals 13 residues. The CDR3 region has the DNA TGTGCCAGCAGTGAATCTAACGGAGATACGCAGTATTTT. It is translated as CASSESNGDTQYF.